This T cell receptor beta chain was recorded in a study of early T cells in non-severe SARS-CoV-2 infection. A note on this clonotype: Its target is not known.

Study results and caveats: VDJdb matching skewed toward anti-spike CD8 responses, missing private and CD4 specificities.

Separate cDNA molecules each had unique molecular identifiers attached to them. TCRdb re-derived calls from the 5' RACE reads in MiXCR, one entry per CDR3 protein. The table includes fewer than 30,000 distinct CDR3 sequences, 3.5% to 5% detected once. Trimming removed 6 bases from V and 7 bases from J; junction bases left unmatched: 9. The CDR3 sequence is 14 residues long. CDR1 is SGHTA, CDR2 FQGNSA, per germline. This sequence was found in an adult who was a healthcare worker with PCR-confirmed SARS-CoV-2 infection or an uninfected control (not recorded which). The rearrangement links TRBV7-2 to TRBJ1-1; TRBD1 aligns across 9 bases. Sequenced: whole blood. The CDR3 nucleotides read TGTGCCAGCAGTAAACATGGACAGGGGAGTGAAGCTTTCTTT. It specifies CASSKHGQGSEAFF.